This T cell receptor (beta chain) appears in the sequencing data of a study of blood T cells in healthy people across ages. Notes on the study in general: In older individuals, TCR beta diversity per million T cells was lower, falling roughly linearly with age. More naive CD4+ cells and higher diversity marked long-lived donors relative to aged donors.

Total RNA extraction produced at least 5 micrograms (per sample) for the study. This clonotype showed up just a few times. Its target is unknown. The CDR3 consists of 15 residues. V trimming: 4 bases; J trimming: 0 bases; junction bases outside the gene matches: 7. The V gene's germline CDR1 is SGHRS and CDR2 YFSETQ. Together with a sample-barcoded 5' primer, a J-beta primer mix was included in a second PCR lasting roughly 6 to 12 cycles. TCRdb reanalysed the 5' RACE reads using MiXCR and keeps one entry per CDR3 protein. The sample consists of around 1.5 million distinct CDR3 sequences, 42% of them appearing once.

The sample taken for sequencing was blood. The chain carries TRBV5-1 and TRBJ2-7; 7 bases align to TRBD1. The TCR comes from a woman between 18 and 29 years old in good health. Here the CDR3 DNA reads TGCGCCAGCAGCGCCAAGGGGGCCTTCTCCTACGAGCAGTACTTC. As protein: CASSAKGAFSYEQYF.